Shown below are 8 T cell receptor beta chains from a single sample sequenced in a study of CD8 T cells in Susac syndrome. Reverse transcription of about 0.5 to 1 ug RNA used random hexamers. Each CDR3 protein is one row after TCRdb ran MiXCR on the immunoSEQ multiplex PCR reads. The table has roughly 200,000 distinct CDR3 sequences, approximately 93% seen once. The sequenced sample was CD4+ T cells from PBMCs. Receptor source: a human donor in good health.

The chain recombines TRBV29-1 with TRBJ2-2, with D possibly matching TRBD1 (5 bases). The germline CDR1 and CDR2 sequences are SQVTM and ANQGSEA. The CDR3 spans 14 residues. DNA for the CDR3: TGCAGGTTGGCCCCTACAGGGAACACCGGGGAGCTGTTTTTT. Translated: CRLAPTGNTGELFF.

This clonotype has only a few counts. V and J are TRBV5-1 and TRBJ2-5; D is unclear. The CDR3 contains 15 residues. The germline V and J ends were trimmed by 0 bases and 1 base, with 10 bases remaining between them. In germline, CDR1 is SGHRS, CDR2 YFSETQ. DNA for the CDR3: TGCGCCAGCAGCTTGGTTATCGCCTTCCAAGAGACCCAGTACTTC. Translated, it gives CASSLVIAFQETQYF. The whole variable domain, filled in from reference TRBV5-1 and TRBJ2-5, reads KAGVTQTPRYLIKTRGQQVTLSCSPISGHRSVSWYQQTPGQGLQFLFEYFSETQRNKGNFPGRFSGRQFSNSRSEMNVSTLELGDSALYLCASSLVIAFQETQYFGPGTRLLVL.

The chain carries TRBV19 and TRBJ1-4; perhaps TRBD1 as D (5 bases). Per the germline V gene, CDR1 is LNHDA and CDR2 is SQIVND (reference sequence). V lost 7 bases and J lost 7, with 10 bases in between. The CDR3 length is 12 residues. DNA for the CDR3: TGTGCCAGTAACGGGGCGGGTGAAAAACTGTTTTTT. Its protein is CASNGAGEKLFF.

The V and J genes are TRBV6-6 and TRBJ1-6; no reliable D call. This CDR3 is 13 amino acids long. Germline assignment: CDR1 MNHNY and CDR2 SVGAGI (reference sequence). V lost 6 bases to trimming and J lost 5 bases, with 8 bases between them. The CDR3 protein is CASSAADNSPLHF. In nucleotides, the CDR3 is TGTGCCAGCAGCGCTGCCGATAATTCACCCCTCCACTTT.

The chain links TRBV20-1 to TRBJ1-2, with D hard to call. The length of the CDR3 is 12 residues. The germline CDR1 and CDR2 sequences are DFQATT and SNEGSKA (reference sequence). The V end was cut by 3 bases, the J end by 4 bases, with 9 bases between. In DNA form, the CDR3 reads TGCAGTGCTAGGGCCTTGGGCTATGGCTACACCTTC. Encoded protein: CSARALGYGYTF.

The V gene is TRBV5-4, the J gene TRBJ2-1, with D hard to call. Per germline, CDR1 SGHNT and CDR2 YYREEE (reference sequence). There are 13 residues in the CDR3. V lost 0 bases, J lost 8 bases, and 9 bases lay in between. The CDR3 DNA is TGTGCCAGCAGCTTGGCTAGTTTCCATGAGCAGTTCTTC. As protein: CASSLASFHEQFF. The full variable domain, with the rest looked up from reference TRBV5-4 and TRBJ2-1, is ETGVTQSPTHLIKTRGQQVTLRCSSQSGHNTVSWYQQALGQGPQFIFQYYREEENGRGNFPPRFSGLQFPNYSSELNVNALELDDSALYLCASSLASFHEQFFGPGTRLTVL.

This chain connects TRBV18 to TRBJ2-6, with D unresolved. CDR3 size: 15 residues. Per the germline V gene, CDR1 is KGHSH and CDR2 is LQKENI. Trimming took off 4 bases at V and 2 bases at J, with 9 bases between the two ends. The CDR3 loop reads CASSRPLAGANVLTF. The CDR3 bases are TGTGCCAGCTCACGACCTCTTGCTGGGGCCAACGTCCTGACTTTC.

V is TRBV20-1 and J is TRBJ1-5; no definite D call. Germline-derived CDR1 and CDR2 are DFQATT and SNEGSKA (reference sequence). CDR3 size: 13 residues. The V end lost 4 bases, the J end lost 2 bases, and 9 bases lay between the germline ends. Here the CDR3 DNA reads TGCAGTGCTACGAGTGGCGGCAATCAGCCCCAGCATTTT. It codes for CSATSGGNQPQHF.